The entry below gives a single T cell receptor beta chain sequence along with its context. Its antigen is unknown. No base quality information exists; no much larger clone differs at one position. These data are taken from a study of blood T cell repertoires in COVID-19 (dated by TCRdb to 2018 to 2020). For the study in its entirety: Collaborator samples came from the United States, Italy and Spain and covered acute and convalescent phases of COVID-19. The material from the prospective study consisted of cDNA or gDNA derived from T cells, B-cell-depleted T cells, or PBMCs. Deeply sampled blood TCRbeta repertoires from subjects exposed to, actively infected with, or recovered from COVID-19 were included in the dataset. The repertoires were made available in a free public database intended to serve as a resource for research on the immune response to SARS-CoV-2. The samples were drawn from two sources: the first 160 participants of the ongoing ImmuneRACE study, and fewer than 1,500 subjects contributed by 6 global collaborators. A de-identified subject ID, COVID-19 status, age in years and sex were almost always included in the sample metadata. Where HLA class I and class II types were available, the types were taken from metadata supplied by the sample provider, not from assay-based typing. Study-wide conclusions, independent of this receptor: How much clinical and demographic metadata was included differed by source and by participant, and the metadata was provided uncurated.

Trimming takes 4 bases from V and 0 bases from J, and the germline ends sit 14 bases apart. Spanning cysteine to phenylalanine, the CDR3 consists of 16 amino acids. The CDR3 DNA has 48 bases and is translated from base 1. CDR1 and CDR2 (SGHDT, YYEEEE) derive from the germline V gene. Collaborating institutions collected whole blood in K2EDTA tubes following their own protocols. Collaborator samples were shipped for TCRbeta analysis as frozen whole blood, isolated PBMCs, or DNA extracted from either sample type. The immunoSEQ Assay, a bias-controlled multiplex PCR, was used to amplify TCRbeta CDR3 regions from genomic DNA. On the authors' methods: The number of nucleated cells in each sample was estimated from the amplification of reference gene primers within the assay. Sequence reads were collapsed and filtered to measure the absolute abundance of every unique TCRbeta CDR3 rearrangement. For each sample, productive Simpson clonality was calculated as the square root of Simpson's diversity index across productive rearrangements. Here the immuneACCESS table is served through TCRdb, limited to in-frame sequences with V and J called. Missing clones are a known gap in these copies; in checked studies unresolved V genes cover under half, and the rest lacks a known reason. D and trimming come from the DNA, and the V and J calls and clone size come from that table. Recorded for this sample are under 200,000 clones; just over 85% of them occurred a single time. 5.5% to 7% of the sample is taken by the ten largest.

Sequencing was performed on peripheral blood. The chain is made from TRBV5-6 and TRBJ1-3, and possibly TRBD1, on 6 matching bases. The source is a man aged 50 to 60 with active or convalescent COVID-19. The CDR3 in this case is CASSLQGIYSGNTIYF. The sequenced DNA: TGTGCCAGCAGCCTCCAGGGGATTTACTCTGGAAACACCATATATTTT.